This T cell receptor beta chain was recorded in a study of T cells after yellow fever vaccination. Findings and limits, study-wide: From the bulk population, abundant clonotypes could contaminate and appear within FACS-sorted repertoires. Primary-vaccination clones mostly resurfaced post-booster (about 96% CD4, around 88% CD8).

This clonotype was counted ten times or more. The antigen remains undetermined. A universal primer site and UMIs were added as TCR cDNA was made by 5'RACE template switching. Each CDR3 protein is one row after TCRdb ran MiXCR on the 5' RACE reads. This table holds about 580,000 distinct CDR3 sequences, less than 20% found once. V was pared by 0 bases and J by 8 bases, with 7 bases between. The CDR3 contains 12 residues. This TCR was recovered from a man aged 18-30 years who received the YFV17D yellow fever vaccine. Sequencing was performed on PBMCs, taken about 5 days after the first yellow fever vaccination. The chain couples TRBV12-3 or TRBV12-4 to TRBJ1-2; D ambiguous. CDR3 nucleotides: TGTGCCAGCAGTTTAGCGGGCCGGGGCTACACCTTC. Amino acid sequence: CASSLAGRGYTF.